This T cell receptor (beta chain) was captured in a study of cytomegalovirus exposure and HLA in healthy donors (dated by TCRdb to between 2016 and 2019). The study in broad terms: An earlier analysis of some 600 of the donors reported 276 Gb of sequence data and roughly 120 million unique TCR beta sequences obtained from some 200 million T cells. About 310 gigabases of sequencing data and approximately 84 million unique TCR sequences were included in an early release covering 550 to 650 HLA-typed donors. Of the roughly 400 genotyped donors, 80% to 90% were placed in the genetic ancestry cluster associated with self-reported Caucasian donors. The study aimed to test whether signatures of past pathogen exposure could be identified by cataloging public T cell receptors. The T cell repertoires of about 700 subjects were profiled by immunosequencing and related to cytomegalovirus serostatus. Along with the 666-subject first cohort, a separate validation cohort of approximately 110 different subjects was used. The study combined high-throughput TCR immunosequencing, statistical association of individual TCRs with disease status, and machine learning to predict cytomegalovirus infection status. To study patterns of TCR occurrence, a later analysis re-analyzed previously published TCR beta repertoires from 700 or so donors and added high-resolution HLA genotyping. Rather than using new phenotypic data, the later analysis identified candidate immune exposures from TCR beta sequences and from how often those sequences occurred across donors. In an earlier analysis of roughly 580 of the donors, high-throughput TCR beta sequencing was used to judge whether each TCR beta V gene segment behaved as functional or pseudogenic. Alongside the repertoire data, information on donor age, sex, ethnicity and CMV serostatus was compiled. Genome-wide SNP genotypes for about 60% of the roughly 700 donors were used in a later genetic analysis, which treated that subset as a discovery cohort. All discovery cohort repertoires had been generated on a single sequencing platform. Class I and class II HLA loci were covered by the typing at four-digit resolution. The number of donors typed differed by locus, with 629-630 for A, B, C, DRB1 and DQB1, roughly 520 for DQA1, about 610 for DPA1, and 450 to 480 for DPB1. Because of strong linkage in the cohort, 5 or 6 DR-DQ haplotypes were treated as single units for association and clustering. Among roughly 400 genotyped donors of the cohort, an average of about 240,000 unique TCR beta nucleotide sequences was sequenced per donor, of which about 19% were non-productive. Points the paper makes about the study in general: The cohort was sequenced for TCR beta chains only, and without alpha or paired-chain data the features that could be detected were limited. Cytomegalovirus status was reported to be diagnosed by the classifier with high specificity and sensitivity in both the original and validation cohorts. At a false discovery rate of 0.05, a later analysis linked 15,000 to 20,000 TCR beta sequences to specific HLA alleles. Correlated functional status among segregating V segments might be attributable to linkage disequilibrium, but an unknown experimental factor could not be ruled out. Most CMV-associated TCR beta chains appeared to be HLA-restricted in a later analysis, and the HLA associations seemed to be driven largely by CMV exposure. The authors suggested that the approach could potentially be extended to other disease states and immunological phenotypes. A further reported finding was that TCR beta sequences accurately predicted the HLA-A and HLA-B alleles for most subjects in the first cohort. In a later genetic analysis, a missense DCLRE1C variant was associated with V-gene and J-gene trimming of TCR beta chains, and the association was replicated in an independent cohort. The study listed 164 TCR beta chains as associated with cytomegalovirus. The 87-base-pair reads could not distinguish some IMGT-functional V segments, including TRBV6-2 and TRBV6-3, so those segments were excluded. The earlier analysis of 450 to 700 of the donors excluded roughly 17 rarely observed V segments, including chromosome 9 orphons, because counts were too low. HLA typing was unavailable for some donors at each locus, so association tests used only the typed subset. A group of highly shared sequence variants was considered likely to be a technical artifact of the sequencing pipeline. According to a later analysis, parvovirus B19, influenza, CMV and Epstein-Barr virus appeared linked to several top co-occurrence clusters. In a later analysis, HLA-associated TCR beta chains were found to be more clonally expanded and to have lower generation probabilities than equally common non-associated chains. In a later analysis, TCR association rates were found to vary across HLA loci, with the most associated TCRs seen for DRB1 alleles and the fewest for HLA-C alleles. When HLA alleles, especially DR and DQ, strongly co-occurred, attributing TCR associations to individual alleles was difficult. A few of the identified cytomegalovirus-associated TCR beta chains were confirmed in vitro to be specific for cytomegalovirus antigens. Broadly in line with IMGT annotations, most TCR beta V segments showed up in productive rearrangements about 90% or about 30% of the time in an earlier analysis of approximately 600 of the donors. For the cohort, immune exposure information was limited to CMV serostatus. Sequencing depth was assumed to be roughly uniform across donors in the presence/absence analyses, though that assumption may not hold. In a later genetic analysis, fewer N-insertions in productive TCRs were reported among donors in an Asian-associated ancestry cluster than the approximately 670-donor mean. Most TCR sequences were observed very rarely across donors, whereas some public TCRs were present in many individuals.

Library preparation was by the immunoSEQ multiplex PCR assay. The multiplex PCR relied on a mix of 60 forward primers for TCR Vbeta segments and 13 reverse primers for TCR Jbeta segments. The CDR3 region of rearranged TCR beta genes was amplified from genomic DNA with a multiplex PCR assay. Amplified TCR beta libraries were sequenced as 87-base-pair reads on the Illumina HiSeq System. Per the original workflow: Across the 600 to 700 repertoires, a later analysis counted approximately 75 million unique TCR beta chains, around 10 million of which were shared by at least two donors. Raw reads were error-corrected and collapsed into unique sequences with a nearest-neighbor algorithm that merged closely related sequences to remove PCR and sequencing errors. V, D and J gene segments were assigned by aligning CDR3 sequences to IMGT reference sequences. For a sequence to be retained, a match of at least six nucleotides to both a V gene segment and a J gene segment was required. A rearrangement counted as productive if the CDR3 had no stop codons and remained in frame with V and J, and every other rearrangement counted as non-productive. Following IMGT convention, CDR3 was defined as the stretch from the second conserved V-encoded cysteine up to the conserved J-encoded phenylalanine. Sequences without an unambiguous match to a single V gene segment were excluded from the earlier analysis of a few hundred of the donors. An earlier analysis of 587 of the donors called V segments functional above 56.7% productive rearrangements and segregating when the between-donor standard deviation exceeded 5%. A statistical classification framework was built to diagnose cytomegalovirus status from the catalog of TCR beta chain sequences. In a later analysis, V and J genes were assigned by comparing TCR nucleotide sequences against IMGT/GENE-DB human TR gene sequences. A later analysis assigned CDR3 sequences and most-parsimonious VDJ recombination scenarios with the TCRdist pipeline. In a later analysis, every TCR beta chain was defined by the combination of its CDR3 amino acid sequence and its V-gene family, and reads without a unique V-gene family were dropped. A later analysis removed 592 highly shared, low-generation-probability nucleotide sequences to deal with suspected cross-contamination and a sequencing artifact. In a later analysis, a clonal expansion index for each public chain was calculated from normalized within-repertoire ranks of inferred template counts. In a later analysis, generation probabilities were computed using a VDJ recombination model fitted to out-of-frame rearrangements, and the results were checked against IGoR. In a later analysis, TCR-TCR, TCR-HLA and TCR-CMV co-occurrence was scored with hypergeometric tests, and a repertoire-size bias correction was applied to TCR pairs. False discovery rates were estimated in a later analysis by permuting HLA or CMV assignments 20 times. In a later analysis, co-occurring TCRs were grouped with DBSCAN, and TCRdist sequence similarity was added when clustering was performed within HLA-allele-positive subsets. Repertoires with fewer than 30,000 or more than 120,000 public chains were left out of co-occurrence clustering, as were about 5 repertoires with anomalous nucleotide sharing. TCRdb took over this immuneACCESS table, retaining in-frame rearrangements with V and J assigned. Such tables are incomplete; in checked studies, under half of the missing clones stem from an unresolved V gene, and the remainder is unexplained. Clonal size and the V and J genes are those of that table, whereas D and trimming came from the DNA. The sample table holds some 110,000 clones, of which over 60% were seen once. The ten largest clones add up to over 3.5% of the sample.

Trimming takes 5 bases from V and 5 bases from J, and the germline ends sit 9 bases apart. In the germline V gene (reference sequence), CDR1 corresponds to LNHNV and CDR2 to YYDKDF. CDR3 length: 13 amino acids, cysteine to phenylalanine. Only CDR3 DNA is held: 39 bases, read in frame from base 1. In total, 500 to 700 healthy bone marrow donors made up the cohort. At the time of sampling, all cohort members were nominally healthy, though unrecorded immune exposures were likely present. The donor was CMV seropositive and was included in the group of approximately 300 seropositive cohort members. A peripheral blood sample was collected from each donor, and TCR beta sequencing was performed on peripheral blood mononuclear cells. The Qiagen DNeasy Blood Extraction Kit was used to extract genomic DNA from the blood cell samples. With regard to this clone: This clone's antigen is unknown. One base away there is no much larger clone; base qualities are not given.

The clonotype was recovered from a man aged 25-45 years in good health and CMV-seropositive. The V and J segments used are TRBV15 and TRBJ2-2; TRBD1 might be the D gene, on 5 matching bases. Sequenced sample: PBMCs. The sequenced DNA: TGTGCCACCAGCCTGGGGCGGACCGGGGAGCTGTTTTTT. It translates as CATSLGRTGELFF.